These 22 T cell receptor beta chains came from one sample sequenced in a study of CDR3 diversity in severe acne. TCRdb passed the PCR reads through MiXCR, listing each CDR3 protein once. The table has 65,000 to 95,000 distinct CDR3 sequences, 51% seen once. The sequencing input was blood. The receptors were gathered from a male donor in good health, without acne.

The CDR3 coding sequence is TGCAGTGCTAGTTTGGGGGGGGCGGGGGAGACCCAGTACTTC. Translation gives CSASLGGAGETQYF. The chain links TRBV20-1 to TRBJ2-5; D possibly corresponds to TRBD2 (7 bases). Germline V CDR1 and CDR2: DFQATT, SNEGSKA (reference sequence). This CDR3 has 14 residues. V lost 3 bases and J 5 bases, leaving 16 bases between the germline ends.

The chain is built from TRBV7-8 and TRBJ2-6; tentative D call: TRBD1 (6 bases). The ends were cut back, 2 bases at V and 2 bases at J, with 7 bases in the middle. Germline V CDR1 and CDR2: SGHVS, FQNEAQ. The CDR3 covers 15 residues. CDR3 loop: CASSLSGAGANVLTF. Here the CDR3 DNA reads TGTGCCAGCAGCTTATCAGGGGCTGGGGCCAACGTCCTGACTTTC.

The sample holds many counts of this clonotype. This chain joins TRBV4-1 and TRBJ2-7; the match to TRBD2 covers 14 bases. The CDR3 runs to 18 residues. In germline, CDR1 is MGHRA, CDR2 YSYEKL. The J segment lost 0 bases and the V segment lost 1 base, leaving 5 bases of the junction unmatched. CDR3 coding DNA: TGCGCCAGCAGCCAAGGAGGACTAGCGGGAGGCGCCTCCTACGAGCAGTACTTC. Protein product: CASSQGGLAGGASYEQYF.

V gene TRBV10-1 combines with J gene TRBJ1-5; D is unresolved. V lost 4 bases, J lost 4 bases, and 14 bases lay in between. CDR3 length: 15 amino acids. The germline gives CDR1 WNHNN, CDR2 SYGVQD (reference sequence). The DNA of the CDR3 is TGCGCCAGCAGTGTCGCCTCGGAGCCTAATCAGCCCCAGCATTTT. Translating it yields CASSVASEPNQPQHF.

This clonotype was found many times. The chain links TRBV19 to TRBJ2-7; D is tentatively TRBD1 or TRBD2 (5 bases each). CDR3 length equals 15 residues. The V and J ends lost 5 bases and 3 bases respectively, with 17 bases between them. Germline V gives CDR1 LNHDA, CDR2 SQIVND (reference sequence). The CDR3, as DNA: TGTGCCAGTAGTGCCCCGGGACGCAGTTTCTACGAGCAGTACTTC. It encodes CASSAPGRSFYEQYF. The full variable domain, rest sourced from reference TRBV19 and TRBJ2-7, is DGGITQSPKYLFRKEGQNVTLSCEQNLNHDAMYWYRQDPGQGLRLIYYSQIVNDFQKGDIAEGYSVSREKKESFPLTVTSAQKNPTAFYLCASSAPGRSFYEQYFGPGTRLTVT.

V usage is TRBV20-1 and J usage is TRBJ2-7; TRBD1 might be the D (5 bases). This CDR3 has 12 residues. The V gene's germline CDR1 is DFQATT and CDR2 SNEGSKA (reference sequence). Trimming pared 6 bases from V and 6 bases from J, leaving 15 bases between. The CDR3 nucleotides are TGCAGTGCGAGCGACAGTTATGTCGAGCAGTACTTC. Translation gives CSASDSYVEQYF.

The sample holds many counts of this clonotype. The chain uses TRBV6-4 and TRBJ2-6; D could derive from TRBD1 or TRBD2 (5 bases each). CDR3 length equals 16 residues. Germline CDR1 MRHNA, CDR2 SNTAGT. The V and J ends lost 3 bases and 3 bases respectively, with 12 bases between them. CDR3 residues: CASSEDGAGGANVLTF. The CDR3 nucleotides read TGTGCCAGCAGTGAAGACGGGGCGGGTGGGGCCAACGTCCTGACTTTC.

This chain uses TRBV7-2 with TRBJ2-1; 14 nucleotides align to TRBD2. J lost 8 bases, V lost 6 bases, and 12 bases had no gene match. The CDR3 totals 17 residues. Germline V lookup: CDR1 SGHTA, CDR2 FQGNSA. The chain's CDR3 is CASSSTSGGASADEQFF. CDR3 nucleotides: TGTGCCAGCAGTTCGACTAGCGGGGGGGCCAGTGCCGATGAGCAGTTCTTC.

V and J are TRBV5-1 and TRBJ2-7; 16 nucleotides agree with TRBD2. Losses at the gene ends were 5 bases for V and 5 bases for J; bases not matched to a gene: 13. The germline CDR1 and CDR2 sequences are SGHRS and YFSETQ. This CDR3 spans 18 amino acids. The CDR3 nucleotides are TGCGCCAGCAGAGCCGGGACTAGCGGGGGGGTAGATCGCGACGAGCAGTACTTC. It is translated as CASRAGTSGGVDRDEQYF.

The chain has TRBV14 and TRBJ1-6, with D unresolved. Trimming removed 1 base at V and 7 bases at J, with 5 bases between. This CDR3 region has 13 residues. Germline CDR1 SGHDN, CDR2 FVKESK. The CDR3 DNA follows: TGTGCCAGCAGCCAAGCGGGGAATTCACCCCTCCACTTT. It translates to CASSQAGNSPLHF.

In this sample, this clonotype turned up many times. The rearrangement joins TRBV24-1 to TRBJ2-3; TRBD1 matches 9 bases. V lost 3 bases to trimming and J lost 4 bases; unmatched junction nucleotides: 4. Germline lookup yields CDR1 KGHDR and CDR2 SFDVKD. This CDR3 contains 15 residues. The CDR3: CATSDETGGADTQYF. The CDR3 nucleotides are TGTGCCACCAGTGATGAGACAGGGGGGGCAGATACGCAGTATTTT.

The chain combines TRBV2 with TRBJ2-7, with 9 bases that match TRBD2. The CDR3 runs to 16 residues. CDR1 and CDR2 from the germline V gene are SNHLY and FYNNEI. The V gene end was trimmed by 7 bases and the J gene end by 5 bases; junction bases not matched to a gene: 15. DNA for the CDR3: TGTGCCAGCACTTCAGACCCCGGACTAGCGAGCAACGAGCAGTACTTC. Protein sequence: CASTSDPGLASNEQYF. Looking up the rest from reference TRBV2 and TRBJ2-7 gives the full variable domain: EPEVTQTPSHQVTQMGQEVILRCVPISNHLYFYWYRQILGQKVEFLVSFYNNEISEKSEIFDDQFSVERPDGSNFTLKIRSTKLEDSAMYFCASTSDPGLASNEQYFGPGTRLTVT.

By frequency in the sample, this clonotype is medium-sized. The rearrangement uses TRBV7-2 and TRBJ2-3, with TRBD2 matching over 8 bases. V dropped 5 bases and J dropped 7; count of bases not matched to a gene: 11. This CDR3 region has 15 residues. CDR1 is SGHTA, CDR2 FQGNSA, per germline. CDR3 sequence reads: CASSPTAGGTYTQYF. DNA for the CDR3: TGTGCCAGCAGCCCAACCGCGGGGGGAACCTATACGCAGTATTTT.

The chain couples TRBV28 to TRBJ2-2; 7 nucleotides match TRBD1. This CDR3 spans 14 amino acids. The trim removed 4 bases at V and 4 bases at J, leaving 3 bases unmatched. Germline CDR1 and CDR2: MDHEN and SYDVKM. DNA of the CDR3: TGTGCCAGCAGTTACAGGGGAATCACCGGGGAGCTGTTTTTT. Translation gives CASSYRGITGELFF.

V gene TRBV20-1 combines with J gene TRBJ2-7; 10 bases agree with TRBD2. This CDR3 spans 15 amino acids. V gave up 5 bases and J gave up 2 bases; unmatched junction bases: 9. Germline V lookup: CDR1 DFQATT, CDR2 SNEGSKA (reference sequence). The CDR3 nucleotides read TGCAGTGCTGCCGCCGGGACTAGCGTAACCTACGAGCAGTACTTC. The encoded protein is CSAAAGTSVTYEQYF.

The chain employs TRBV5-4 and TRBJ1-4, with 10 bases lining up with TRBD1. The CDR3 has 18 amino acids. CDR1 and CDR2 from the germline V gene are SGHNT and YYREEE (reference sequence). V lost 2 bases to trimming and J lost 0 bases; unmatched junction nucleotides: 7. The CDR3 coding sequence is TGTGCCAGCAGCTTTTACCGGGACAGGGGTACAACTAATGAAAAACTGTTTTTT. The encoded protein is CASSFYRDRGTTNEKLFF.

J is TRBJ2-3 and V is TRBV25-1, with TRBD2 as a possible D gene (6 bases). Trimming pared 7 bases from V and 1 base from J, leaving 12 bases between. This CDR3 has 14 residues. Germline CDR1 is MGHDK and CDR2 is SYGVNS. CDR3 amino acids: CASTPSAGTDTQYF. The DNA for the CDR3 is TGTGCCAGCACTCCTAGCGCCGGCACAGATACGCAGTATTTT. Drawing the rest from reference TRBV25-1 and TRBJ2-3, the complete variable domain is EADIYQTPRYLVIGTGKKITLECSQTMGHDKMYWYQQDPGMELHLIHYSYGVNSTEKGDLSSESTVSRIRTEHFPLTLESARPSHTSQYLCASTPSAGTDTQYFGPGTRLTVL.

About this clonotype: Because the CDR3's place on the DNA is in doubt, the DNA is left out and the CDR3 is given as listed by TCRdb. The rearrangement joins TRBV24-1 to TRBJ2-7; TRBD2 is taken as the D call from the table, unchecked against the DNA. Germline-derived CDR1 and CDR2 are KGHDR and SFDVKD. A total of 23 residues make up the CDR3, ends included. CDR3 in amino acids: CATRDSALYLCASSLGQSYEQYF.

This clonotype was found many times. The chain couples TRBV3-1 to TRBJ2-5; TRBD2 matches at 14 bases. This CDR3 is built from 14 residues. V dropped 11 bases and J dropped 5; count of bases not matched to a gene: 7. Per the germline V gene, CDR1 is LGHDT and CDR2 is YNNKEL (reference sequence). The CDR3 region has the DNA TGTGCCCATGGGACTAGCGGGGGACGGGAGACCCAGTACTTC. Its translation: CAHGTSGGRETQYF.

This clonotype was observed once. This may stem from a read error, because a much larger clone lies one nucleotide away. Because the CDR3 is missing its conserved closing phenylalanine or tryptophan, this is likely a read error. The gene calls are TRBV5-1 and TRBJ1-2, with a tentative D call TRBD1 (6 bases). The CDR3 spans 14 residues. Germline CDR1 reads SGHRS; CDR2 reads YFSETQ. Trimming took off 2 bases at V and 0 bases at J, with 8 bases between the two ends. The CDR3 DNA reads TGCGCCAGCAGCTTAGGGGGTGCTAACTATGGCTACACCCTC. Residues: CASSLGGANYGYTL.

This clonotype was recorded many times. The genes are TRBV24-1 and TRBJ1-5; D might be TRBD1 (5 bases). Germline CDR1 reads KGHDR; CDR2 reads SFDVKD. Trimming cost V 3 bases and J 1 base, with 15 bases left between them. The CDR3 is 17 residues long. The CDR3 is CATSDTQGASSNQPQHF. CDR3 nucleotides: TGTGCCACCAGTGATACGCAAGGGGCTTCGAGCAATCAGCCCCAGCATTTT.

On this clonotype itself: A much larger clone differs from this one at a single base, so this may be a read error. The chain combines TRBV6-5 with TRBJ1-5; D is undetermined. Germline values: CDR1 MNHEY, CDR2 SVGAGI. The CDR3 is made up of 15 amino acids. This chain's CDR3 is CASSYSWRRDQPRHF. The CDR3 nucleotides are TGTGCCAGCAGTTACTCCTGGAGGCGGGATCAGCCCCGGCATTTT.